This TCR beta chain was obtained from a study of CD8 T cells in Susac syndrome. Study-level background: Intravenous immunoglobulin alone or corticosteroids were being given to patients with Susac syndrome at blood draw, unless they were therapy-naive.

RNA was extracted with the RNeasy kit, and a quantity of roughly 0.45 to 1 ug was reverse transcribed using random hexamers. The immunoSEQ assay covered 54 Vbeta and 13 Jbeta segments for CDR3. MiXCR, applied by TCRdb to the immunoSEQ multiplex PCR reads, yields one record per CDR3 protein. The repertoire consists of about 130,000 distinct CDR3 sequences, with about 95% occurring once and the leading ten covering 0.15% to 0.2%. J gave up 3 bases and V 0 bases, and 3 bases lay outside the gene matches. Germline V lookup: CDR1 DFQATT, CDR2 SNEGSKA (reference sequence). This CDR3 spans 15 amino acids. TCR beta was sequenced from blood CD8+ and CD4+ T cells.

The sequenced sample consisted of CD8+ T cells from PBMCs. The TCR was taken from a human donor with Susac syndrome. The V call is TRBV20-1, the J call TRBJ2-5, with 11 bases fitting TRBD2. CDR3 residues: CSARDRGLAEETQYF. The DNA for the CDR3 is TGCAGTGCTAGAGACCGGGGACTAGCGGAAGAGACCCAGTACTTC.